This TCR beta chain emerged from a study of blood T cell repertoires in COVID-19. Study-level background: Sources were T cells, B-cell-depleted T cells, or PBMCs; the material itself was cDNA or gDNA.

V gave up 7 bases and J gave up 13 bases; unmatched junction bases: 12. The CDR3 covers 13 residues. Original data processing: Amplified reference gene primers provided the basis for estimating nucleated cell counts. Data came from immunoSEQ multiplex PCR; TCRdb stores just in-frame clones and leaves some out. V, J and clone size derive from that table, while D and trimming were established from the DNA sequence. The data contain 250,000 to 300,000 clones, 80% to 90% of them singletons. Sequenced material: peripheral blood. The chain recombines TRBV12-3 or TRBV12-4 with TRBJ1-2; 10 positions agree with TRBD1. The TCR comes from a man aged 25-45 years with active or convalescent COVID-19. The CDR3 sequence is CASIFRDRGQITF. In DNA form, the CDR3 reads TGTGCCAGCATCTTCCGGGACAGGGGTCAAATCACCTTC.